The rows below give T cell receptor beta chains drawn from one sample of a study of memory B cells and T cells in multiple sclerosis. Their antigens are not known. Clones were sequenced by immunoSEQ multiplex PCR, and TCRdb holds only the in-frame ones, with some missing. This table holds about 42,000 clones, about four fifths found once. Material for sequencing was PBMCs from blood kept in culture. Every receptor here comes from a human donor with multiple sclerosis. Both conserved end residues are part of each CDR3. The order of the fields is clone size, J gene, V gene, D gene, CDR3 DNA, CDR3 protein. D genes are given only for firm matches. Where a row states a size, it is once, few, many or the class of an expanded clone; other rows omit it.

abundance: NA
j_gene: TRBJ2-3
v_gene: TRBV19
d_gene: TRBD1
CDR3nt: TGTGCCAGTAGTAACGTCCCGGGACAGGTTACGCAGTATTTT
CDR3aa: CASSNVPGQVTQYF

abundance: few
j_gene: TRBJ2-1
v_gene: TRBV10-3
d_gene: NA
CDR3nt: TGTGCCATCAGTGACACAAGTGAGCAGTTCTTC
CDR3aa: CAISDTSEQFF

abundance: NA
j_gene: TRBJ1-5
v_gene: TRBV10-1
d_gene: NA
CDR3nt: TGCGCCAGCAGTGAGGGTTCGCAGCCCCAGCATTTT
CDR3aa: CASSEGSQPQHF

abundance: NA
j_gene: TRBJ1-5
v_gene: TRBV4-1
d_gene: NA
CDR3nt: TGCGCCAGCAGCCAATCCTCCCTCGATCTTAGCAATCAGCCCCAGCATTTT
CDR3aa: CASSQSSLDLSNQPQHF

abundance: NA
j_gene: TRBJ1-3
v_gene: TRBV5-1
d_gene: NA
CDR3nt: TGCGCCAGCAGCTTGGCCGGCGGGACAGGAAACACCATATATTTT
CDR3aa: CASSLAGGTGNTIYF

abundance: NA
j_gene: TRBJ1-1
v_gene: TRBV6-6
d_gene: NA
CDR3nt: TGTGCCAGCAGTTACTTTTCCGAAGGCACTGAAGCTTTCTTT
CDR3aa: CASSYFSEGTEAFF

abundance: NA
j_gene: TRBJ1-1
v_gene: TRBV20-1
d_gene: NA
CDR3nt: TGCAGTGCTAGCCCGGGAGGGGGAGCTTTCTTT
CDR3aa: CSASPGGGAFF

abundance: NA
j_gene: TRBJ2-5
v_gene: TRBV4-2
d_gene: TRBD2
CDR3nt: TGTGCCAGCAGCCAAGACGGGACTAGCCCAGAGACCCAGTACTTC
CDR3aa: CASSQDGTSPETQYF

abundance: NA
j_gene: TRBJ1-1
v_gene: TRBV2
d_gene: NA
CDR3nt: TGTGCCAGCAGTGAATCGAACAGGGAAGCTTTCTTT
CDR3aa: CASSESNREAFF

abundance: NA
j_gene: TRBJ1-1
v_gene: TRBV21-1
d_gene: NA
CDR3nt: TGTGCCAGCAGCAAAGGAGACAGGGCCACTGAAGCTTTCTTT
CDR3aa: CASSKGDRATEAFF

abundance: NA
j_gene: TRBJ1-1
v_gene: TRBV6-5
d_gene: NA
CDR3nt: TGTGCCAGCAGTTACTCGGACGGTGAAGCTTTCTTT
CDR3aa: CASSYSDGEAFF

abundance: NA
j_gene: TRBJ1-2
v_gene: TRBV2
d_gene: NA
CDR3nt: TGTGCCAGCAGGCAAGCTGGGCTCAACTATGGCTACACCTTC
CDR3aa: CASRQAGLNYGYTF

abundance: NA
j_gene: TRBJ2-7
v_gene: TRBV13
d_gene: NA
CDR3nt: TGTGCCAGCAGCCTCAGGGTCGGGGTTTCTAACGAGCAGTACTTC
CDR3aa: CASSLRVGVSNEQYF

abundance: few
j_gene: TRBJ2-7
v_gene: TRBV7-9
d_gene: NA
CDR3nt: TGTGCCAGCAGCTTAGCGACGGGGGACTACGAGCAGTACTTC
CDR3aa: CASSLATGDYEQYF

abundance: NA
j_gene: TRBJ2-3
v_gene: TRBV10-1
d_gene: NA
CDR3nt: TGCGCCAGCAGTGGCGATTACACAGATACGCAGTATTTT
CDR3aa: CASSGDYTDTQYF

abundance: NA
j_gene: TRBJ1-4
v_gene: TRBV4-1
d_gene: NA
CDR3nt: TGCGCCAGCAGCCAATATCCGGGCGCGGAGGGAACTAATGAAAAACTGTTTTTT
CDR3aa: CASSQYPGAEGTNEKLFF

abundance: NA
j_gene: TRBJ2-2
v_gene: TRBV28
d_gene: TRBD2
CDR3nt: TGTGCCAGCAGTCCCGCTATAGCGGGGGCCACCGGGGAGCTGTTTTTT
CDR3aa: CASSPAIAGATGELFF

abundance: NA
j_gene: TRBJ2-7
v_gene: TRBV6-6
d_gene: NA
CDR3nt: TGTGCCAGCAATCGGGGGGCGCAGGAGCAGTACTTC
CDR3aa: CASNRGAQEQYF

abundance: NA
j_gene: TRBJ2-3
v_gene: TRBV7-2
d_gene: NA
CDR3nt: TGTGCCAGCAGCTCGCAGCTTTTGGGCACAGATACGCAGTATTTT
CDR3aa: CASSSQLLGTDTQYF

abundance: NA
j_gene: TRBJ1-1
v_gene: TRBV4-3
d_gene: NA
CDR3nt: TGCGCCAGCAGCCAAGATCATAGGGGGAGAACTGAAGCTTTCTTT
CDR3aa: CASSQDHRGRTEAFF

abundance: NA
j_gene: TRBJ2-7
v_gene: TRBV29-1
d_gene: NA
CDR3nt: TGCAGCGTTTCGGTCCCGGAGGGGTACGAGCAGTACTTC
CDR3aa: CSVSVPEGYEQYF

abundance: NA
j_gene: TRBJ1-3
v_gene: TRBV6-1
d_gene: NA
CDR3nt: TGTGCCAGCAGGGCCTCTGGAAACACCATATATTTT
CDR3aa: CASRASGNTIYF

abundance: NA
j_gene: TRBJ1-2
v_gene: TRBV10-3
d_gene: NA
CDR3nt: TGTGCCATCAGTGATCCCCCTCCGCGGGGGGATGGCTACACCTTC
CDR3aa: CAISDPPPRGDGYTF

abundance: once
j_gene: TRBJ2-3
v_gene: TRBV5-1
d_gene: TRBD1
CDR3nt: TGCGCCAGCAGCGTGGGGACAGGGGGAACAGATACGCAGTATTTT
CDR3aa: CASSVGTGGTDTQYF

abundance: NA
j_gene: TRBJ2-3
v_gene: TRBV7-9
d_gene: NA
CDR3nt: TGTGCCAGCAGCCCCTACACAGATACGCAGTATTTT
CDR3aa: CASSPYTDTQYF

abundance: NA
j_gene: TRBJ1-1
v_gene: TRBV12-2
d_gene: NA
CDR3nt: TGTGCAAGTCGCTTATTCCCTCCCGAAAAGCGGACTGAAGCTTTCTTT
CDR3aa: CASRLFPPEKRTEAFF

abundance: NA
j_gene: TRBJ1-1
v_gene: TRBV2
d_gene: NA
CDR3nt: TGTGCCAGCAAGGCTGACAGGAACACTGAAGCTTTCTTT
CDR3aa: CASKADRNTEAFF

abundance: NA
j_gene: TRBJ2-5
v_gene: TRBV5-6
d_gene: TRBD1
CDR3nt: TGTGCCAGCAGTTACGGGACAGGGGGCTCGGAGACCCAGTACTTC
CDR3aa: CASSYGTGGSETQYF

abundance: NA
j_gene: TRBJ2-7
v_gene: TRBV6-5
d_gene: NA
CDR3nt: TGTGCCAGCAGTGACACTTTCCTCTCCTACGAGCAGTACTTC
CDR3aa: CASSDTFLSYEQYF

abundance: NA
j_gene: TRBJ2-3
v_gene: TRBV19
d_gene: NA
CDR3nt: TGTGCCAGTAGCTCGGACAGTCGAAGCACAGATACGCAGTATTTT
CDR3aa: CASSSDSRSTDTQYF

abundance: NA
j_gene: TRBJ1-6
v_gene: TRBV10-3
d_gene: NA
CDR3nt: TGTGCCACGCAAATTTTGGACAGCGATAATTCACCCCTCCACTTT
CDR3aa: CATQILDSDNSPLHF

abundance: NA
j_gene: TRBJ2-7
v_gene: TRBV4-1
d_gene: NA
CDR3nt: TGTGCCAGCAGCCAAGGAAACGAGCAGTACTTC
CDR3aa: CASSQGNEQYF

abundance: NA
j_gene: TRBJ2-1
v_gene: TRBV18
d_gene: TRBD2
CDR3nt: TGTGCCAGCTCACCAATAATTAGCGGGGGGCTATACAATGAGCAGTTCTTC
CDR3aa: CASSPIISGGLYNEQFF

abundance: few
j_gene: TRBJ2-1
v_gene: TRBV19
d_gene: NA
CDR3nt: TGTGCCAGTAGTCTAGTCAGGGGGGATAAGCAGTTCTTC
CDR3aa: CASSLVRGDKQFF

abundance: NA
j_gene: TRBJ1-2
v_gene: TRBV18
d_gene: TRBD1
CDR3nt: TGTGCCAGCTCACCGGGACCCGACAGGGAAAGCTACACCTTC
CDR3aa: CASSPGPDRESYTF

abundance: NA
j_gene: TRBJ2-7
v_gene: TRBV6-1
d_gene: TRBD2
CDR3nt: TGTGCCAGCAGGCCCTCTAGCGGGGGTTACGAGCAGTACTTC
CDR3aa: CASRPSSGGYEQYF

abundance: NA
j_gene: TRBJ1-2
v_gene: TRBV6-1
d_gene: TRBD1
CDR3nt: TGTGCCAGCAGTGAAGCGCTTGAGGGGGCTGGTGAATATGGCTACACCTTC
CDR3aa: CASSEALEGAGEYGYTF

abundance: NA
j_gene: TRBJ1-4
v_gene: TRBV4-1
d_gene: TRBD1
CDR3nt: TGCGCCAGCAGCCCCCTACCCGGGACAGGGGATGAAAAACTGTTTTTT
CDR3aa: CASSPLPGTGDEKLFF

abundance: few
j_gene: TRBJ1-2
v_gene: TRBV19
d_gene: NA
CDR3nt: TGTGCCAGTAGTCCGTTCTCCGGGACTCCCCCTAAGGGCTACACCTTC
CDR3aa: CASSPFSGTPPKGYTF

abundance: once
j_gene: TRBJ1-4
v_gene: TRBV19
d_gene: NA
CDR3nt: TGTGCCAGTAGTATCTACGGACGGGATGAAAAACTGTTTTTT
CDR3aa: CASSIYGRDEKLFF

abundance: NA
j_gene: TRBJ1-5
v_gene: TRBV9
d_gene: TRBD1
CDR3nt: TGTGCCAGCAGCGTGACAGGGGGCAATCAGCCCCAGCATTTT
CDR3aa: CASSVTGGNQPQHF

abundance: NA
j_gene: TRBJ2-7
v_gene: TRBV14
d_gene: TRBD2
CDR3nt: TGTGCCAGCAGCCAAGGGGGGGGAACCACCTACGAGCAGTACTTC
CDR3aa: CASSQGGGTTYEQYF

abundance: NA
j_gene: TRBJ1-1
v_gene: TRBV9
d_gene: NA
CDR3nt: TGTGCCAGCACCGTAGGTCCACAGGGATGGGCTGAAGCTTTCTTT
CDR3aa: CASTVGPQGWAEAFF

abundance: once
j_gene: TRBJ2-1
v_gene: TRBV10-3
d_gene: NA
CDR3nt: TGTGCCATCAGTGTACGGGACGGGAGCTCCTACAATGAGCAGTTCTTC
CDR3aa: CAISVRDGSSYNEQFF

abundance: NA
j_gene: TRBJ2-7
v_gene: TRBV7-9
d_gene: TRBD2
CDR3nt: TGTGCCCTGGGGGGGAGTTTCAGGGTGGCCTACGAGCAGTACTTC
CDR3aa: CALGGSFRVAYEQYF

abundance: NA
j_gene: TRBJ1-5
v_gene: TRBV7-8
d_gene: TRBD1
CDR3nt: TGTGCCAGCAGCTTCCAAAGGGGGCCGCATAGCAATCAGCCCCAGCATTTT
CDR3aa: CASSFQRGPHSNQPQHF

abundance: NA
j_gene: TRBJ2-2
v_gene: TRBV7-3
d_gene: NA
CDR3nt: TGTGCCAGCAGCTTAAACCGAGACAGCACCGGGGAGCTGTTTTTT
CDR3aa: CASSLNRDSTGELFF

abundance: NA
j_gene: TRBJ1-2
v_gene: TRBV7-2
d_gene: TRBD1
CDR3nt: TGTGCCAGCAGCCCCGGGGGACAGCTCAACTATGGCTACACCTTC
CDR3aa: CASSPGGQLNYGYTF

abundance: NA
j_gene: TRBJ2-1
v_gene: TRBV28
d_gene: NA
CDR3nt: TGTGCCAGCAGTTTTGAACCCCGATACAATGAGCAGTTCTTC
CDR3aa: CASSFEPRYNEQFF

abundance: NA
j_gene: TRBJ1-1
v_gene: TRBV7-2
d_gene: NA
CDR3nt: TGTGCCAGCAGCTTAGTGCAGGACACTGAAGCTTTCTTT
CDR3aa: CASSLVQDTEAFF

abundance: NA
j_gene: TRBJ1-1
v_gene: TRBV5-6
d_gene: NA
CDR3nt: TGTGCCAGCAGCTCGCGAGGGTGGACTGAAGCTTTCTTT
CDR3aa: CASSSRGWTEAFF

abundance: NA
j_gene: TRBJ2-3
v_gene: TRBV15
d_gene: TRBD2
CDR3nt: TGTGCCACCAGCAGAGCGCCGTCTAGCGGGGGGTTCACAGATACGCAGTATTTT
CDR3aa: CATSRAPSSGGFTDTQYF

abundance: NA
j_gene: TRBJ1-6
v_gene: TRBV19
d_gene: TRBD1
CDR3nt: TGTGCCAGTTGCCGAGGACAGGGGGCTTCGGGGAATTCACCCCTCCACTTT
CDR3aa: CASCRGQGASGNSPLHF